Each of the 2 T cell receptor beta chains below was sequenced from the same sample in a study of blood T cell repertoires in COVID-19. Data came from immunoSEQ multiplex PCR; TCRdb stores just in-frame clones and leaves some out. Of about 130,000 clones in the sample, roughly 83% were seen once. The sequencing sample was made of PBMCs or T cells enriched from blood (not recorded which). The receptors were gathered from a man aged 45-60 years who had recovered from COVID-19.

The chain carries TRBV7-2 and TRBJ2-7; weak D call: TRBD1 (5 bases). Germline V gives CDR1 SGHTA, CDR2 FQGNSA. This CDR3 comprises 14 residues. V dropped 5 bases and J dropped 1 base, with 12 bases sitting between them. The CDR3 nucleotides are TGTGCCAGCAGCCCACGAGACAGTTCCTACGAGCAGTACTTC. Translated: CASSPRDSSYEQYF. Drawing the rest from reference TRBV7-2 and TRBJ2-7, the complete variable domain is GAGVSQSPSNKVTEKGKDVELRCDPISGHTALYWYRQSLGQGLEFLIYFQGNSAPDKSGLPSDRFSAERTGGSVSTLTIQRTQQEDSAVYLCASSPRDSSYEQYFGPGTRLTVT.

V and J are TRBV19 and TRBJ1-3; D is perhaps TRBD1 (5 bases). Per germline, CDR1 LNHDA and CDR2 SQIVND (reference sequence). This CDR3 comprises 16 residues. The V end lost 5 bases, the J end lost 0 bases, and 14 bases lay between the germline ends. The chain's CDR3 is CASSPWGGSSGNTIYF. The CDR3 coding sequence is TGTGCCAGTAGTCCATGGGGCGGATCCTCTGGAAACACCATATATTTT.